These 23 T cell receptor beta chains originate from one sample sequenced in a study of blood T cell repertoires in COVID-19. Sequencing used immunoSEQ multiplex PCR; TCRdb keeps in-frame clones, though not all of them. The repertoire holds around 450,000 clones, with approximately 86% as singletons. Material: PBMCs or T cells enriched from blood (not recorded which). These receptors were obtained from a young woman who had recovered from COVID-19.

The chain has TRBV11-2 and TRBJ2-5; 10 bases are shared with TRBD2. Germline CDR1 reads SGHAT; CDR2 reads FQNNGV. The CDR3 runs 15 residues. Germline trimming cut 4 bases from V and 4 bases from J; bases unmatched to any gene: 6. The CDR3 nucleotides read TGTGCCAGCAGCTCAAAGGGACTAGCGAGAGAGACCCAGTACTTC. Protein sequence: CASSSKGLARETQYF.

CDR3 residues: CASSLSGGSAGELFF. DNA of the CDR3: TGTGCCAGCAGCTTATCTGGGGGGTCCGCCGGGGAGCTGTTTTTT. The rearrangement uses TRBV11-2 and TRBJ2-2; TRBD2 might be the D (6 bases). CDR1 is SGHAT and CDR2 is FQNNGV in the germline V gene. V was clipped by 2 bases and J by 6 bases, with 13 bases between them. The CDR3 has 15 residues.

This chain uses TRBV6-5 with TRBJ1-1; D not resolved. The CDR3 has 13 amino acids. The V and J ends lost 7 bases and 4 bases respectively, with 13 bases between them. Germline assignment: CDR1 MNHEY and CDR2 SVGAGI. CDR3 DNA sequence: TGTGCCAGCACCGTGGTAACGGGCACTGAAGCTTTCTTT. It is translated as CASTVVTGTEAFF.

This clone showed up just a few times. This CDR3 reads CASTLGAGDSPLHF. The CDR3 DNA is TGTGCCAGCACCCTGGGGGCCGGCGATTCACCCCTCCACTTT. This rearrangement joins TRBV2 to TRBJ1-6; D is perhaps TRBD1 (6 bases). Germline-derived CDR1 and CDR2 are SNHLY and FYNNEI. This CDR3 comprises 14 residues. V was cut by 7 bases and J by 8 bases, with 15 bases left in between.

The CDR3 loop reads CASSLGGLYNSPLHF. The CDR3 bases are TGTGCCAGCAGCTTGGGGGGGCTCTATAATTCACCCCTCCACTTT. This rearrangement joins TRBV5-6 to TRBJ1-6; D is possibly TRBD1 (6 bases). This CDR3 is built from 15 residues. The V and J ends lost 0 bases and 3 bases respectively, with 7 bases between them. The germline CDR1 and CDR2 sequences are SGHDT and YYEEEE. Full variable domain (missing parts from reference TRBV5-6 and TRBJ1-6): DAGVTQSPTHLIKTRGQQVTLRCSPKSGHDTVSWYQQALGQGPQFIFQYYEEEERQRGNFPDRFSGHQFPNYSSELNVNALLLGDSALYLCASSLGGLYNSPLHFGNGTRLTVT.

The rearrangement uses TRBV5-1 and TRBJ2-1, with D tentatively TRBD1 (6 bases). The germline V gene has CDR1 SGHRS and CDR2 YFSETQ. The CDR3 consists of 14 residues. Trimming left V 2 bases short and J 5 bases short, with 11 bases between. In DNA form, the CDR3 reads TGCGCCAGCAGCTTATACCAGGGGAACAATGAGCAGTTCTTC. Its translation is CASSLYQGNNEQFF.

J is TRBJ1-1 and V is TRBV28, with TRBD1 matching 9 bases. CDR1 and CDR2 (germline): MDHEN, SYDVKM. Germline trimming cut 5 bases from V and 5 bases from J; bases unmatched to any gene: 9. The CDR3 is made up of 15 amino acids. The CDR3 nucleotides are TGTGCCAGCAGTCCCTTGGGACAGGGAAGGACTGAAGCTTTCTTT. This encodes CASSPLGQGRTEAFF.

The chain links TRBV3-1 (or the pseudogene TRBV3-2) to TRBJ2-3; D gene ambiguous. The germline V and J ends were trimmed by 0 bases and 8 bases, with 15 bases remaining between them. There are 15 residues in the CDR3. Germline V CDR1 and CDR2: LGHDT, YNNKEL (reference sequence). DNA for the CDR3: TGTGCCAGCAGCCAAGATAATACGTATGGGCGTACGCAGTATTTT. Protein: CASSQDNTYGRTQYF.

This clone was seen just once. V usage is TRBV2 and J usage is TRBJ1-2; 7 bases fit TRBD1. The trim removed 7 bases at V and 4 bases at J, leaving 3 bases unmatched. The CDR3 consists of 12 residues. Germline CDR1 SNHLY, CDR2 FYNNEI. The CDR3 sequence is CASKRTGYGYTF. The CDR3 DNA reads TGTGCCAGCAAAAGGACAGGCTATGGCTACACCTTC.

This clone was counted a few times. The rearrangement uses TRBV6-5 and TRBJ1-3; perhaps TRBD1 as D (5 bases). Germline V gene data show CDR1 as MNHEY and CDR2 as SVGAGI. This CDR3 is 14 amino acids long. Between the trimmed V and J ends, which lost 6 bases and 4 bases, there was a span of 13 bases. The CDR3 protein is CASSRGTEGNTIYF. CDR3 bases: TGTGCCAGCAGCCGGGGGACGGAGGGAAACACCATATATTTT.

J is TRBJ1-3 and V is TRBV3-1 (or the pseudogene TRBV3-2); D unresolved. Trimming cost V 2 bases and J 4 bases, with 9 bases left between them. This CDR3 spans 14 amino acids. Germline V CDR1 and CDR2: LGHDT, YNNKEL (reference sequence). CDR3: CASSQHITGNTIYF. The CDR3 DNA follows: TGTGCCAGCAGCCAACACATAACCGGAAACACCATATATTTT.

The CDR3 DNA follows: TGTGCCAGCAGTGACTCTCTTAACACGGATACGCAGTATTTT. Translated: CASSDSLNTDTQYF. The J gene is TRBJ2-3, the V gene TRBV6-4; unclear D gene. This CDR3 region has 14 residues. The germline V and J ends were trimmed by 0 bases and 6 bases, with 10 bases remaining between them. Germline V CDR1 and CDR2: MRHNA, SNTAGT.

Comments on this clone: The same CDR3 is also encoded by other DNA sequences in this sample. The chain uses TRBV30 and TRBJ1-2; D may be TRBD1 (6 bases). Trimming removed 4 bases at V and 8 bases at J, with 11 bases between. The CDR3 is 11 amino acids. Germline lookup yields CDR1 GTSNPN and CDR2 SVGIG (reference sequence). This chain's CDR3 is CAWNTGYGYTF. Written as DNA, the CDR3 is TGTGCCTGGAATACAGGGTACGGCTACACCTTC. Using reference TRBV30 and TRBJ1-2 for the parts outside the CDR3, the full variable domain is SQTIHQWPATLVQPVGSPLSLECTVEGTSNPNLYWYRQAAGRGLQLLFYSVGIGQISSEVPQNLSASRPQDRQFILSSKKLLLSDSGFYLCAWNTGYGYTFGSGTRLTVV.

The J gene is TRBJ2-5, the V gene TRBV5-4; TRBD2 agrees at 14 bases. This CDR3 comprises 18 residues. Per the germline V gene, CDR1 is SGHNT and CDR2 is YYREEE (reference sequence). V lost 6 bases and J lost 1; bases outside the gene matches: 11. The CDR3 region has the DNA TGTGCCAGCACTTCAGGGCCCGGGACTAGCGGGGGCCAAGAGACCCAGTACTTC. Translation: CASTSGPGTSGGQETQYF.

The V gene is TRBV7-9, the J gene TRBJ1-1; D remains unclear. This CDR3 has 12 amino acids. With 1 base removed from V and 7 bases from J, the gap between germline ends came to 7 bases. The V gene's germline CDR1 is SEHNR and CDR2 FQNEAQ (reference sequence). CDR3 amino acids: CASSLGTDEAFF. CDR3 nucleotides: TGTGCCAGCAGCTTAGGGACTGATGAAGCTTTCTTT.

The gene calls are TRBV7-2 and TRBJ2-7; 7 positions agree with TRBD1. Germline assignment: CDR1 SGHTA and CDR2 FQGNSA. With 5 bases clipped from V and 7 bases from J, the junction kept 5 bases outside the gene matches. The CDR3 consists of 12 residues. The CDR3: CASSPDRDEQYF. CDR3 in DNA: TGTGCCAGCAGCCCAGACAGGGATGAGCAGTACTTC.

This rearrangement joins TRBV6-5 to TRBJ1-5, with D uncertain. V was clipped by 6 bases and J by 9 bases, with 18 bases between them. CDR1 and CDR2 from the germline V gene are MNHEY and SVGAGI. The length of the CDR3 is 14 residues. CDR3 coding DNA: TGTGCCAGCAGCAGGAGTGTCGCAGCGGGGCCCCAGCATTTT. It specifies CASSRSVAAGPQHF.

This rearrangement joins TRBV29-1 to TRBJ2-7; TRBD2 matches at 8 bases. Per germline, CDR1 SQVTM and CDR2 ANQGSEA. V gave up 3 bases and J gave up 2 bases; unmatched junction bases: 9. This CDR3 is built from 15 residues. The CDR3 region has the DNA TGCAGCGTTGAGGGTAGCGGGAACAACGCCTACGAGCAGTACTTC. It codes for CSVEGSGNNAYEQYF.

The CDR3 reads CASSSQVNTEAFF. The DNA for the CDR3 is TGTGCCAGCAGCTCCCAGGTGAACACTGAAGCTTTCTTT. The rearrangement links TRBV4-2 to TRBJ1-1; D not resolved. Deletions cut 5 bases from V and 0 bases from J, with 7 bases between. Germline V gene data show CDR1 as LGHNA and CDR2 as YNFKEQ. The CDR3 length is 13 residues.

This clone was seen only once. The V and J genes are TRBV11-1 and TRBJ2-1, with 10 bases matching TRBD2. V shed 2 bases, J shed 6 bases, and the junction held 4 bases outside the gene matches. CDR1 and CDR2 (germline): SGHAT, FQDESV (reference sequence). This CDR3 region has 15 residues. The CDR3 DNA sequence: TGTGCCAGCAGCTTAAGCGGGGGGGATATCAATGAGCAGTTCTTC. Protein: CASSLSGGDINEQFF.

The chain combines TRBV5-4 with TRBJ2-1; 7 positions agree with TRBD2. Germline V CDR1 and CDR2: SGHNT, YYREEE (reference sequence). The CDR3 sequence is 15 residues long. J lost 6 bases, V lost 0 bases, and 6 bases had no gene match. Here the CDR3 reads CASSLEWSGANEQFF. The CDR3 DNA follows: TGTGCCAGCAGCTTGGAGTGGAGCGGGGCCAATGAGCAGTTCTTC. Full variable domain (rest looked up from reference TRBV5-4 and TRBJ2-1): ETGVTQSPTHLIKTRGQQVTLRCSSQSGHNTVSWYQQALGQGPQFIFQYYREEENGRGNFPPRFSGLQFPNYSSELNVNALELDDSALYLCASSLEWSGANEQFFGPGTRLTVL.

This chain uses TRBV21-1 with TRBJ2-2; whether TRBD1, the table's D call, matches the DNA was not checked. TRBV21-1 is deemed a pseudogene. This CDR3 is built from 14 residues. The CDR3 spells CASSKNTPTGELFF. CDR3 bases: TGTGCCAGCAGCAAAAACACCCCGACCGGGGAGCTGTTTTTT.

This clone was seen a handful of times. The V call is TRBV5-1, the J call TRBJ1-3; D is unresolved. CDR1 and CDR2 (germline): SGHRS, YFSETQ. The CDR3 is made up of 14 amino acids. V was shortened by 0 bases and J by 2 bases, with 6 bases between the two germline ends. In nucleotides, the CDR3 is TGCGCCAGCAGCTTGGGGCAGACTGGAAACACCATATATTTT. Translated: CASSLGQTGNTIYF.